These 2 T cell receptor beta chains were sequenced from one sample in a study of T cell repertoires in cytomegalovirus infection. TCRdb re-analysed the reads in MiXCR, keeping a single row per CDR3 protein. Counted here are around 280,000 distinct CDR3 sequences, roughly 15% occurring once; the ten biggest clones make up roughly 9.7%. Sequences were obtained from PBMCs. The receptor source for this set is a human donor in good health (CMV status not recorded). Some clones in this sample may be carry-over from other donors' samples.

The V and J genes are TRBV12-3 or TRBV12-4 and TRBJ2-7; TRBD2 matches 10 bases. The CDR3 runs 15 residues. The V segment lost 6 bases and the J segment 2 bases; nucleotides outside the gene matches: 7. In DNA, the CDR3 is TGTGCCAGCAGAGTAACTAGCGGGGAAACCTACGAGCAGTACTTC. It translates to CASRVTSGETYEQYF.

The CDR3 nucleotides read TGCAGTGCTAGGACGACAGGGCGGGAGACCGGGGAGCTGTTTTTT. It specifies CSARTTGRETGELFF. The chain carries TRBV20-1 and TRBJ2-2, with D possibly being TRBD1 or TRBD2 (7 bases each). Germline CDR1 DFQATT, CDR2 SNEGSKA (reference sequence). V shed 3 bases and J shed 5 bases, with 16 bases lying between them. CDR3 size: 15 residues.